This section outlines one T cell receptor (beta chain) sequence together with its context. The data are from a study of blood T cell repertoires in COVID-19. Across the whole study: PBMCs, B-cell-depleted T cells, or T cells provided the cDNA or gDNA that made up the material.

Assay: immunoSEQ multiplex PCR; the TCRdb copy retains only in-frame clones and omits some. The sample contains 150,000 to 190,000 clones, 65% to 85% of which appear only once. CDR1 and CDR2 (germline): SGHRS, YFSETQ. V lost 4 bases to trimming and J lost 4 bases, with 14 bases between them. This CDR3 has 14 amino acids. The sample was peripheral blood. This TCR derives from a woman at least 80 years old with acute or convalescent COVID-19. The gene calls are TRBV5-1 and TRBJ1-1; D perhaps matches TRBD1 (5 bases). The CDR3 protein is CASSLYTDSTEAFF. The CDR3 nucleotides are TGCGCCAGCAGCCTCTACACCGACAGCACTGAAGCTTTCTTT.